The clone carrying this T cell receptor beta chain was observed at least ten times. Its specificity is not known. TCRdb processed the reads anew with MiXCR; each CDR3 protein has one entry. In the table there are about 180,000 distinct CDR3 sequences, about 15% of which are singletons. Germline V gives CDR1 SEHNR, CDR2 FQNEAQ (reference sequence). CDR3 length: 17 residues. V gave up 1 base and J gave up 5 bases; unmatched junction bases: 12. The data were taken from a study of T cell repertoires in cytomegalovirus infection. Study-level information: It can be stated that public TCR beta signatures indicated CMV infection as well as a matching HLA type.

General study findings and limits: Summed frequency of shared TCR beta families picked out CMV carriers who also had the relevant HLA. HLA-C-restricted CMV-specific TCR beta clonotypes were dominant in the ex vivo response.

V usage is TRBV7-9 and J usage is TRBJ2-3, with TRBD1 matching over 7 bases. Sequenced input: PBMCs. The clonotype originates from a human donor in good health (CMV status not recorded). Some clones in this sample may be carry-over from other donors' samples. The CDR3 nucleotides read TGTGCCAGCAGCTTAGGGGGACAGCACAGAATTCAAGATACGCAGTATTTT. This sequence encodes CASSLGGQHRIQDTQYF.